The 26 T cell receptor beta chains in this list originate from one sample, sequenced in a study of T cells after yellow fever vaccination. TCRdb used MiXCR to reprocess the 5' RACE reads, holding one entry per CDR3 protein. The sample contains 600,000 to 750,000 distinct CDR3 sequences, about 12% of which appear only once. Sequencing used PBMCs, obtained on the day of the yellow fever booster vaccination. The receptors shown here come from a man aged 25-45 years who received the YFV17D yellow fever vaccine.

This clonotype came up many times. The V and J genes are TRBV6-2 or TRBV6-3 and TRBJ2-7, with 7 nucleotides matching TRBD1. Germline CDR1 reads MNHEY; CDR2 reads SVGEGT. The V gene end was trimmed by 5 bases and the J gene end by 3 bases; junction bases not matched to a gene: 1. This CDR3 is built from 12 residues. CDR3 sequence reads: CASSTGDYEQYF. DNA of the CDR3: TGTGCCAGCAGTACAGGGGACTACGAGCAGTACTTC.

This clonotype was counted only a few times. Written as DNA, the CDR3 is TGTGCCAGCAGCGTATCCGACAGTCACAATGAGCAGTTCTTC. It encodes CASSVSDSHNEQFF. This chain connects TRBV9 to TRBJ2-1; the D gene is possibly TRBD1 (5 bases). The germline V gene has CDR1 SGDLS and CDR2 YYNGEE. The V and J ends lost 1 base and 5 bases respectively, with 10 bases between them. The CDR3 is made up of 14 amino acids.

This chain joins TRBV2 and TRBJ2-3; 9 bases are a match to TRBD1. V lost 4 bases and J lost 10; bases outside the gene matches: 9. This CDR3 is 14 amino acids long. From germline, CDR1 is SNHLY and CDR2 FYNNEI. CDR3 residues: CASSGGQGLDPQYF. The DNA for the CDR3 is TGTGCCAGCAGTGGGGGACAGGGCCTTGATCCGCAGTATTTT.

This clonotype has only a few counts. This chain uses TRBV9 with TRBJ1-4; TRBD1 is a possible D gene (6 bases). Germline V gene sequence: CDR1 SGDLS, CDR2 YYNGEE. This CDR3 contains 16 residues. Trimming pared 4 bases from V and 2 bases from J, leaving 15 bases between. The CDR3 here is CASSPGGRITNEKLFF. Written as DNA, the CDR3 is TGTGCCAGCAGCCCGGGGGGGCGGATCACTAATGAAAAACTGTTTTTT.

The CDR3 protein is CASSFTGTSASYEQYF. Written as DNA, the CDR3 is TGTGCCAGCAGTTTTACCGGGACTAGCGCCTCCTACGAGCAGTACTTC. The V and J genes are TRBV6-2 or TRBV6-3 and TRBJ2-7; 10 nucleotides match TRBD2. Germline CDR1 reads MNHEY; CDR2 reads SVGEGT. This CDR3 region has 16 residues. Losses at the gene ends were 4 bases for V and 0 bases for J; bases not matched to a gene: 6.

This clonotype was detected only a few times. The chain uses TRBV7-6 and TRBJ2-5; TRBD1 agrees at 8 bases. Germline CDR1 SGHVS, CDR2 FNYEAQ. This CDR3 is 16 amino acids long. V was pared by 1 base and J by 0 bases, with 4 bases of the junction left unmatched. The CDR3 loop reads CASSLEAGGHQETQYF. DNA for the CDR3: TGTGCCAGCAGCTTAGAAGCAGGGGGCCACCAAGAGACCCAGTACTTC. Complete variable domain (other parts from reference TRBV7-6 and TRBJ2-5): GAGVSQSPRYKVTKRGQDVALRCDPISGHVSLYWYRQALGQGPEFLTYFNYEAQQDKSGLPNDRFSAERPEGSISTLTIQRTEQRDSAMYRCASSLEAGGHQETQYFGPGTRLLVL.

This chain joins TRBV19 and TRBJ2-7; D ambiguous. The CDR3 runs 15 residues. Deletions cut 3 bases from V and 0 bases from J, with 12 bases between. Germline values: CDR1 LNHDA, CDR2 SQIVND (reference sequence). The CDR3, as DNA: TGTGCCAGTAGTATTATCCGATCCCCCTCCTACGAGCAGTACTTC. The encoded protein is CASSIIRSPSYEQYF.

The rearrangement links TRBV6-4 to TRBJ2-7; 11 nucleotides match TRBD2. Germline loops: CDR1 MRHNA, CDR2 SNTAGT. J gave up 0 bases and V 5 bases, and 3 bases lay outside the gene matches. This CDR3 comprises 15 residues. CDR3 sequence reads: CASSMTSGTSYEQYF. The CDR3 nucleotides read TGTGCCAGCAGTATGACTAGCGGGACCTCCTACGAGCAGTACTTC.

This clonotype was found a few times. This chain joins TRBV20-1 and TRBJ2-5; D unclear. Trimming shortened V by 2 bases and J by 5 bases, and 6 bases separated the two germline ends. Germline CDR1 DFQATT, CDR2 SNEGSKA (reference sequence). The CDR3 spans 11 residues. The CDR3 spells CSARIGETQYF. The DNA for the CDR3 is TGCAGTGCTAGAATAGGCGAGACCCAGTACTTC.

J is TRBJ2-1 and V is TRBV29-1; TRBD2 matches at 13 bases. Germline values: CDR1 SQVTM, CDR2 ANQGSEA. V dropped 4 bases and J dropped 10; count of bases not matched to a gene: 10. The CDR3 runs to 15 residues. The CDR3 reads CSVALLAGGSLEQFF. CDR3 nucleotides: TGCAGCGTTGCTTTACTAGCGGGAGGGTCACTGGAGCAGTTCTTC.

This clonotype was counted between two and nine times. This CDR3 is CASRPSGGVPSSYNEQFF. CDR3 sequence (DNA): TGCGCCAGCAGACCTAGCGGGGGCGTACCCAGCTCCTACAATGAGCAGTTCTTC. J is TRBJ2-1 and V is TRBV5-1; 10 bases map to TRBD2. The V and J ends lost 5 bases and 0 bases, in that order; junction bases with no gene match: 11. The length of the CDR3 is 18 residues. Germline CDR1 reads SGHRS; CDR2 reads YFSETQ.

The genes are TRBV7-9 and TRBJ2-7, with D uncertain. V was shortened by 5 bases and J by 3 bases, with 8 bases between the two germline ends. The germline gives CDR1 SEHNR, CDR2 FQNEAQ (reference sequence). The CDR3 sequence is 12 residues long. CDR3 bases: TGTGCCAGCAGCCCTGAAAACTACGAGCAGTACTTC. The encoded protein is CASSPENYEQYF.

This clonotype was counted between two and nine times. The chain links TRBV7-2 to TRBJ2-2; D may be TRBD1 or TRBD2 (5 bases each). CDR3 length equals 16 residues. V was cut by 5 bases and J by 4 bases, with 17 bases left in between. Germline-derived CDR1 and CDR2 are SGHTA and FQGNSA. This CDR3 reads CASSAAPGRSTGELFF. The DNA of the CDR3 is TGTGCCAGCAGCGCAGCCCCAGGGAGATCCACCGGGGAGCTGTTTTTT.

This sequence joins TRBV29-1 and TRBJ2-7; D may be TRBD1 (8 bases). The CDR3 is 16 amino acids. With 3 bases removed from V and 3 bases from J, the gap between germline ends came to 21 bases. Germline V gene data show CDR1 as SQVTM and CDR2 as ANQGSEA. The CDR3 is CSVDRGGQAGFYEQYF. Written as DNA, the CDR3 is TGCAGCGTTGATCGCGGGGGACAGGCCGGATTCTACGAGCAGTACTTC.

V usage is TRBV4-2 and J usage is TRBJ2-3; weak D call: TRBD1 (5 bases). In germline, CDR1 is LGHNA, CDR2 YNFKEQ. Trimming left V 4 bases short and J 4 bases short, with 12 bases between. The CDR3 consists of 14 residues. CDR3 in DNA: TGTGCCAGCAGCCCCGAAACCAGGGCAGATACGCAGTATTTT. Its protein is CASSPETRADTQYF.

The table lists this clonotype with many counts. The rearrangement uses TRBV15 and TRBJ2-5; D assignment may be TRBD1 or TRBD2 (5 bases each). Germline assignment: CDR1 LNHNV and CDR2 YYDKDF (reference sequence). CDR3 length equals 14 residues. Trimming took off 4 bases at V and 5 bases at J, with 14 bases between the two ends. The chain's CDR3 is CATSIGGSWETQYF. The CDR3 coding sequence is TGTGCCACCAGCATTGGGGGAAGCTGGGAGACCCAGTACTTC. Using reference TRBV15 and TRBJ2-5 for the parts outside the CDR3, the full variable domain is DAMVIQNPRYQVTQFGKPVTLSCSQTLNHNVMYWYQQKSSQAPKLLFHYYDKDFNNEADTPDNFQSRRPNTSFCFLDIRSPGLGDTAMYLCATSIGGSWETQYFGPGTRLLVL.

This chain joins TRBV20-1 and TRBJ2-3; 10 nucleotides agree with TRBD2. In germline, CDR1 is DFQATT, CDR2 SNEGSKA (reference sequence). This CDR3 contains 16 residues. The trim removed 6 bases at V and 2 bases at J, leaving 11 bases unmatched. This chain's CDR3 is CSASPASGRATDTQYF. DNA for the CDR3: TGCAGTGCGTCCCCCGCCAGCGGGAGGGCCACAGATACGCAGTATTTT.

The chain uses TRBV6-5 and TRBJ2-7; 7 bases fit TRBD1. CDR1 is MNHEY and CDR2 is SVGAGI in the germline V gene. V lost 4 bases to trimming and J lost 2 bases; unmatched junction nucleotides: 5. The CDR3 runs to 14 residues. In DNA, the CDR3 is TGTGCCAGCAGTTCCGGACAGGCCACCTACGAGCAGTACTTC. It translates to CASSSGQATYEQYF.

This clonotype showed up just a few times. V gene TRBV20-1 combines with J gene TRBJ2-7; the match to TRBD2 covers 15 bases. Trimming cost V 2 bases and J 1 base; bases outside gene matches: 3. Looked up from germline, CDR1 is DFQATT and CDR2 is SNEGSKA (reference sequence). This CDR3 comprises 16 residues. The CDR3: CSARRTSGGVSYEQYF. CDR3 coding DNA: TGCAGTGCTAGACGGACTAGCGGGGGGGTTTCCTACGAGCAGTACTTC.

This clonotype was counted a few times. V usage is TRBV3-1 and J usage is TRBJ2-1, with TRBD2 identical over 7 bases. From germline, CDR1 is LGHDT and CDR2 YNNKEL (reference sequence). V gave up 4 bases and J gave up 0 bases; unmatched junction bases: 9. The CDR3 extends over 17 amino acids. CDR3 in amino acids: CASSRNELARSYNEQFF. CDR3 in DNA: TGTGCCAGCAGCCGAAACGAACTAGCGCGCTCCTACAATGAGCAGTTCTTC.

This clonotype was observed many times. The rearrangement uses TRBV9 and TRBJ2-7, with unresolved D. The germline V and J ends were trimmed by 0 bases and 7 bases, with 11 bases remaining between them. Germline CDR1 and CDR2: SGDLS and YYNGEE. The CDR3 totals 13 residues. Written as DNA, the CDR3 is TGTGCCAGCAGCGTAGCTACGGGTGGAGAGCAGTACTTC. This translates into CASSVATGGEQYF.

V gene TRBV10-3 combines with J gene TRBJ2-1; D possibly corresponds to TRBD2 (6 bases). Trimming stripped 10 bases from V and 7 bases from J, with 26 bases between. The CDR3 extends over 16 amino acids. CDR1 is ENHRY and CDR2 is SYGVKD in the germline V gene. DNA for the CDR3: TGTGCCACCGAGGCCCCACTTCGGGGGATTTTTAATGAGCAGTTCTTC. Residues: CATEAPLRGIFNEQFF.

This chain links TRBV11-2 with TRBJ2-5; 9 nucleotides line up with TRBD2. Germline V gene sequence: CDR1 SGHAT, CDR2 FQNNGV. The V gene end was trimmed by 5 bases and the J gene end by 1 base; junction bases not matched to a gene: 14. The CDR3 spans 18 residues. This CDR3 reads CASSQGREGNPFQETQYF. In nucleotides, the CDR3 is TGTGCCAGCAGCCAGGGGCGGGAGGGCAATCCCTTCCAAGAGACCCAGTACTTC.

This clonotype has a handful of counts. The V and J genes are TRBV12-3 or TRBV12-4 and TRBJ1-5; D might be TRBD1 (5 bases). Trimming cost V 6 bases and J 0 bases, with 18 bases left between them. This CDR3 contains 17 residues. This CDR3 is CASRRTTDQYSNQPQHF. In nucleotides, the CDR3 is TGTGCCAGCAGACGGACAACCGACCAATATAGCAATCAGCCCCAGCATTTT.

The gene calls are TRBV20-1 and TRBJ2-5; 8 positions agree with TRBD2. This CDR3 contains 11 residues. Germline values: CDR1 DFQATT, CDR2 SNEGSKA (reference sequence). CDR3 protein: CRAGVQETQYF. As DNA, the CDR3 is TGCAGAGCGGGAGTTCAGGAGACCCAGTACTTC.

This chain links TRBV5-3 with TRBJ2-1; TRBD2 agrees at 10 bases. TRBV5-3 is sorted into the ORF group, with uncertain function. Germline trimming cut 0 bases from V and 7 bases from J; bases unmatched to any gene: 7. The CDR3 is 16 amino acids. CDR3 protein: CARSLARSGRGNEQFF. CDR3 DNA sequence: TGTGCCAGAAGCTTGGCCAGGAGCGGGAGGGGTAATGAGCAGTTCTTC.